This TCR beta chain is drawn from a study of blood T cells in healthy people across ages. Study-wide points: A roughly linear age-dependent decrease characterized TCR beta diversity per million T cells. TCR beta diversity correlated strongly with naive T cell percentage. Greater diversity and more naive CD4+ cells were seen in long-lived donors than in aged donors.

A second PCR, run for about 6 to 11 cycles, used a sample-barcoded 5' primer plus a J-beta primer mix. Every sample gave at least 2.5 million paired-end reads containing CDR3. In TCRdb, the 5' RACE reads were re-called with MiXCR into one record per CDR3 protein. The data hold about 780,000 distinct CDR3 sequences, with 62% observed a single time. The sample holds a few counts of this clonotype. Its antigen remains unidentified. This CDR3 is built from 13 residues. CDR1 is PRHDT and CDR2 is FYEKMQ in the germline V gene (reference sequence). This clonotype was obtained from a man aged 25-40 years in good health. The rearrangement uses TRBV13 and TRBJ2-4; D is undetermined. The last part of the DNA fits TRBJ2-7 better; the J call may be wrong. Specimen: blood. For the CDR3, the DNA is TGTGCCAGCAGCTTTGGGCAAAACTACGAGCAGTACTTC. Translating it yields CASSFGQNYEQYF.